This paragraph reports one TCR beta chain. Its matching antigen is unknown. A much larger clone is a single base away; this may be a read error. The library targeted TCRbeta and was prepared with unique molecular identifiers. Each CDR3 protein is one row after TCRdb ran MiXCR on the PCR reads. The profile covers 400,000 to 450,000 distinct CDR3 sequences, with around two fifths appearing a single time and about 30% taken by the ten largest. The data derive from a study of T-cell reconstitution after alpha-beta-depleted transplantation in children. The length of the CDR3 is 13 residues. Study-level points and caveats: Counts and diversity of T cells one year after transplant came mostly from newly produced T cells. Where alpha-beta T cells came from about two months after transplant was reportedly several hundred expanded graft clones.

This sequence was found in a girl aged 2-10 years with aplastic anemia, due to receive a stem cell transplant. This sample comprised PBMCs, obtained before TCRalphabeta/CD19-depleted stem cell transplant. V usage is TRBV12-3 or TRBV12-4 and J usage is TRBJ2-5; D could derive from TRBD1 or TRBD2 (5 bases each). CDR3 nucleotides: TGTGCCAGCACGAGGGGCATCCAAGAGACCCAGTCCTTC. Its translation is CASTRGIQETQSF.